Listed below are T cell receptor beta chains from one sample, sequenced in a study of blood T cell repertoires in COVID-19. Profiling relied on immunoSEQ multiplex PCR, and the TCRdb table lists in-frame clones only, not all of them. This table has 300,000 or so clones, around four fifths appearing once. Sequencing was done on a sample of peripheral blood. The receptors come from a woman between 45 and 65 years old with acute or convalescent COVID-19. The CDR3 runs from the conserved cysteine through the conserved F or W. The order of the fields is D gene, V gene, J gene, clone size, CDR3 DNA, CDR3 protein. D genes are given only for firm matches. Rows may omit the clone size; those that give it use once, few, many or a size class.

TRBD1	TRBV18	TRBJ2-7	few	TGTGCCAGCGCCTCGGACAGGCTCTACGAGCAGTACTTC	CASASDRLYEQYF
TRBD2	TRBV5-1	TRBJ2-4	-	TGCGCCAGCAGTTATAGCGGGGGCCCGTCGGACATTCAGTACTTC	CASSYSGGPSDIQYF
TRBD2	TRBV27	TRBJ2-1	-	TGTGCCAGCAGTTTATTTCTAGCGGGGGGGGACACCTACAATGAGCAGTTCTTC	CASSLFLAGGDTYNEQFF
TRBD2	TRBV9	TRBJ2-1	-	TGTGCCAGCAGCGTAGGACTAGCGGGGTCTTATGAGCAGTTCTTC	CASSVGLAGSYEQFF
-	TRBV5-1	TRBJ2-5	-	TGCGCCAGCAGCCTCCCTTCGGGTAGCGAAGAGACCCAGTACTTC	CASSLPSGSEETQYF
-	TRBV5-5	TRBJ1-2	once	TGTGCCAGCAGCTCGTTCGAGGGACACATCAACTATGGCTACACCTTC	CASSSFEGHINYGYTF
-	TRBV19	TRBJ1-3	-	TGTGCCAGTAGCCTCAGGGCGGACTCTGGAAACACCATATATTTT	CASSLRADSGNTIYF
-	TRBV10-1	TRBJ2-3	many	TGCGCCAGCAGTACAACGACAGATACGCAGTATTTT	CASSTTTDTQYF
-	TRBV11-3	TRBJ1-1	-	TGTGCCAGCAGCTCAGGAGGGAGGGCTGAAGCTTTCTTT	CASSSGGRAEAFF
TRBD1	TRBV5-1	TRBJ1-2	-	TGCGCCAGCGGGACAGGGGCGGATGGCTACACCTTC	CASGTGADGYTF
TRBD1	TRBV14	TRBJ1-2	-	TGTGCCAGCAGCCAACAGGGGGATGTCTATGGCTACACCTTC	CASSQQGDVYGYTF
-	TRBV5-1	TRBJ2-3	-	TGCGCCAGCAGCTTGGCCGCGGGGAGAACAGATACGCAGTATTTT	CASSLAAGRTDTQYF
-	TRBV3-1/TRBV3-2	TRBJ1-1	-	TGTGCCAGCAGCCAGATAAACGGGGGGATGGGAGCTTTCTTT	CASSQINGGMGAFF
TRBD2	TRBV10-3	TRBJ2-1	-	TGTGCCATCAGCACTTACGGGCCTAGCGGGAGTAATGAGCAGTTCTTC	CAISTYGPSGSNEQFF
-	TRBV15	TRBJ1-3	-	TGTGCCACCAGCAGAGATCTAGGAGACACCATATATTTT	CATSRDLGDTIYF
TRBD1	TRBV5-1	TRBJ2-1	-	TGCGCCAGCAGCCCTGGGACAGCTTACTACAATGAGCAGTTCTTC	CASSPGTAYYNEQFF
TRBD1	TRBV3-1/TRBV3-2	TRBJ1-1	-	TGTGCCAGCAGCCTACAGGGGGTGGCTGAAGCTTTCTTT	CASSLQGVAEAFF